Listed below are T cell receptor beta chains from one sample, sequenced in a study of early T cells in non-severe SARS-CoV-2 infection. TCRdb ran MiXCR on the 5' RACE reads and lists one entry per CDR3 protein. The sample lists about 56,000 distinct CDR3 sequences; 10% to 13% were seen once. The sample was whole blood. All receptors derive from an adult who was a healthcare worker with PCR-confirmed SARS-CoV-2 infection or an uninfected control (not recorded which). Both conserved end residues are part of each CDR3. D genes are given only for firm matches. Not all rows give a size; the values are once, few, many and, for expanded clones, a class.

j_call d_call v_call clone_size cdr3_aa cdr3_nt
TRBJ2-1 NA TRBV6-2/TRBV6-3 many CASSYFSEDEQFF TGTGCCAGCAGTTACTTTAGTGAGGATGAGCAGTTCTTC
TRBJ2-7 NA TRBV7-9 many CASSLLSGYDEQYF TGTGCCAGCAGCCTTCTCAGCGGATACGACGAGCAGTACTTC
TRBJ2-7 NA TRBV5-5 NA CASSLEQGGTYEQYF TGTGCCAGCAGCTTGGAGCAGGGGGGAACCTACGAGCAGTACTTC
TRBJ2-3 TRBD2 TRBV12-3/TRBV12-4 few CASSLLAGGGDTQYF TGTGCCAGCAGTCTACTAGCGGGAGGGGGAGATACGCAGTATTTT
TRBJ2-7 TRBD2 TRBV5-1 few CASSWERGSYEQYF TGCGCCAGCAGCTGGGAGCGGGGCTCCTACGAGCAGTACTTC
TRBJ2-7 NA TRBV4-2 NA CASSQVTTGVGDEQYF TGTGCCAGCAGCCAAGTTACGACGGGAGTAGGGGACGAGCAGTACTTC
TRBJ2-7 TRBD2 TRBV11-2 many CASSYRTSGYEQYF TGTGCCAGCAGCTACCGGACTAGCGGGTACGAGCAGTACTTC
TRBJ2-3 NA TRBV19 many CASRLRNRASTDTQYF TGTGCCAGTAGGCTTAGGAACAGGGCAAGCACAGATACGCAGTATTTT
TRBJ2-7 NA TRBV15 many CATSRNRGGEQYF TGTGCCACCAGCAGAAATAGGGGAGGAGAGCAGTACTTC
TRBJ1-2 NA TRBV19 many CASSMGSFYGYTF TGTGCCAGTAGTATGGGCAGCTTCTATGGCTACACCTTC
TRBJ2-2 NA TRBV7-6 NA CASSSQRTNTGELFF TGTGCCAGCAGCTCCCAGCGGACGAACACCGGGGAGCTGTTTTTT